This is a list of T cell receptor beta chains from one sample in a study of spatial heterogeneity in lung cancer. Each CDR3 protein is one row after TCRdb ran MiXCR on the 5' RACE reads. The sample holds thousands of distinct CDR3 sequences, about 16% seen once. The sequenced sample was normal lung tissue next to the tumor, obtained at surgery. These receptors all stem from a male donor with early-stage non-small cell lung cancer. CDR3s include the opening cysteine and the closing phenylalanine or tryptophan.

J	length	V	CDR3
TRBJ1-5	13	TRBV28	CASRGSADQPQHF
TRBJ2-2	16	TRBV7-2	CASSVSGTTNTGELFF
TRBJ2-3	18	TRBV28	CASSSQLGLAGDTDTQYF
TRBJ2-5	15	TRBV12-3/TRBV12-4	CASSLEDRGGETQYF
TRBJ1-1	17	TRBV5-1	CASSSYAGTGANTEAFF
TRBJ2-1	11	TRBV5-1	CASSTTGRQFF
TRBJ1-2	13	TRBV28	CASSPARRAGYTF
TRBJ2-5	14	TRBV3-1	CASSQANSQETQYF
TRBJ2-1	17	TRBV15	CATSRDPPQASHNEQFF
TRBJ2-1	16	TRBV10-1	CASSDFPGDSYNEQFF
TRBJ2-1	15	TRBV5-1	CASSKLAGGRNEQFF
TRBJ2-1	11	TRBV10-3	CAISDMVEQFF
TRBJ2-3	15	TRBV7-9	CASSADGSSTDTQYF
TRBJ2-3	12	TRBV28	CASSFALRDVVF
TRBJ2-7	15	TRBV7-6	CASSSNGGAGYEQYF
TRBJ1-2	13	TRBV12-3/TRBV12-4	CASSPTGNNGYTF
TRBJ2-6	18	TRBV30	CAWSTTGTGSRGANVLTF
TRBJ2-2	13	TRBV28	CASSLQWPGELFF
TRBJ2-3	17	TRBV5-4	CASSLGAGRGGTDTQYF
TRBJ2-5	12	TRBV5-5	CASSLRGETQYF
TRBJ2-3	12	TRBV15	CATLASRNTQYF
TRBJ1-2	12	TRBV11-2	CASSLGDGGYTF
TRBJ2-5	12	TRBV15	CATSRESETQYF
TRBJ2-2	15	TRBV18	CASSRSDPEDGELFF
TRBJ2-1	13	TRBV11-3	CASSSGQYNEQFF
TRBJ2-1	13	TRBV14	CASSPTSRNEQFF
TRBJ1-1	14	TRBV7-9	CASAPVRENTEAFF
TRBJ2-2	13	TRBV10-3	CAISDGGPGELFF
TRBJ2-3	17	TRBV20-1	CSAEDGTSGGVTDTQYF
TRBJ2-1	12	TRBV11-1	CASSFSYNEQFF
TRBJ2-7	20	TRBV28	CASSSVAGTSGRELSGEQYF
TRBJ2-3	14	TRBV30	CAWSSPDRTDTQYF
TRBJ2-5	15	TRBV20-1	CSAWPRGSRQETQYF
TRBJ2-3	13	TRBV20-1	CSAGLAGADTQYF
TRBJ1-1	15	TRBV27	CASSPFSGGSTEAFF
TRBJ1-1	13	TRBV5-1	CASSAGAPTEAFF
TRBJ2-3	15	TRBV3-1	CASSQDRLRADTQYF
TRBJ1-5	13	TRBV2	CASRPDSNQPQHF
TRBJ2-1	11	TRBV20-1	CSVTQGNEQFF
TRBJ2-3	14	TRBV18	CASSLGRAPDTQYF
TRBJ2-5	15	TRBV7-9	CASSWTGGSGETQYF
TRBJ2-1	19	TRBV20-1	CSAAPLGLAGGPSYNEQFF
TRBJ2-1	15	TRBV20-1	CSARDWRVSYNEQFF
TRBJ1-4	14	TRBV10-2	CASSENSLGEKLFF
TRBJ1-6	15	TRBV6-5	CASSRPGTGYSPLHF
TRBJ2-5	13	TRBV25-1	CASSGLNQETQYF
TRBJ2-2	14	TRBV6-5	CASRRQPTTGELFF
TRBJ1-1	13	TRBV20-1	CSAEGRTNTEAFF
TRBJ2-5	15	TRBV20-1	CSARRDGGHQETQYF
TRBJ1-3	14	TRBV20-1	CSACDRASGNTIYF
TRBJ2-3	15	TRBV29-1	CSVGRASYNTDTQYF
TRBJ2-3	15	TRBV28	CASSFGGAPPDTQYF
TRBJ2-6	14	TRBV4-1	CASSQDRTLRVLTF
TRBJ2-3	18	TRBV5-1	CASSLDSGGSPSTDTQYF
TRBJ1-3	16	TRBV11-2	CASSPSSGRGGNTIYF
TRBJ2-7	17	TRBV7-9	CASSGPRGTSGTYEQYF
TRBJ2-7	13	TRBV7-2	CASSQGPAYEQYF
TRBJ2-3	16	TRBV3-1	CASSHWTSGGTDTQYF
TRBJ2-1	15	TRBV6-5	CASQGYEKTYNEQFF